The present T cell receptor beta chain was sequenced within a study of molecular identifiers for immune sequencing clone quantification. Background on the study: Four of five splits of RNA from about 20,000 or 100,000 naive CD8 cells were sequenced in replicates. Study-level results: In CMV-specific effectors, clones above 20 copies held over 99% of molecules; naive, under 1%.

TCRdb processed the PCR reads anew with MiXCR; each CDR3 protein has one entry. This table holds about 640,000 distinct CDR3 sequences, around 20% found once. This clonotype was seen at least ten times. Its antigen is unidentified. From germline, CDR1 is SNHLY and CDR2 FYNNEI. Deletions cut 3 bases from V and 0 bases from J, with 12 bases between. The CDR3 is 16 residues long. The sample was naive CD8+ T cells from blood, with Jurkat cell RNA spiked in. Subset of the sample: FACS-sorted CD8+CD4-CCR7+CD45RA+ naive T cells. This TCR came from a human donor in good health. Some libraries in this study had Jurkat cell RNA spiked in. V is TRBV2 and J is TRBJ1-5, with unresolved D. CDR3 DNA sequence: TGTGCCAGCAGTGACGGGCCAGAAGTTAGCAATCAGCCCCAGCATTTT. This sequence encodes CASSDGPEVSNQPQHF. The full variable domain, its missing parts supplied by reference TRBV2 and TRBJ1-5, is EPEVTQTPSHQVTQMGQEVILRCVPISNHLYFYWYRQILGQKVEFLVSFYNNEISEKSEIFDDQFSVERPDGSNFTLKIRSTKLEDSAMYFCASSDGPEVSNQPQHFGDGTRLSIL.